This T cell receptor beta chain was recovered during a study of human T cells and chemical hapten exposure. This clonotype was found a few times. TCRdb re-derived calls from the RACE reads in MiXCR, one entry per CDR3 protein. The top ten hold 4.5% to 6% of the sample, which has approximately 88,000 distinct CDR3 sequences, 10% to 15% seen once. Time point reported: patch test 3, about 24 weeks after DPC sensitization. Treatment of the sample: therapeutic diphenylcyclopropenone sensitization with weekly scalp DPC. Trimming stripped 4 bases from V and 3 bases from J, with 16 bases between. CDR1 and CDR2 from the germline V gene are SGHRS and YFSETQ. There are 15 residues in the CDR3.

The sequence derives from a woman aged 50 to 65 with alopecia areata. Some clones in this sample may be carry-over from other donors' samples. The sequencing here drew on whole blood, taken in connection with sensitization to the hapten diphenylcyclopropenone (DPC). This chain connects TRBV5-1 to TRBJ2-5; perhaps TRBD2 as D (6 bases). The DNA of the CDR3 is TGCGCCAGCAGCGATGGCGGGACTCACGAAGAGACCCAGTACTTC. This codes for CASSDGGTHEETQYF.